This T cell receptor beta chain is drawn from a study of shared clonotypes between healthy human individuals. For the study at large: Each donor's CD8 memory used one plate, CD8 naive two, each CD4 subset three.

Study results and limitations: Among a few donors, roughly 5.4% of naive CD4 clonotypes were found in common. Compared with clonotypes that all four donors shared, non-shared clonotypes had lower generation probabilities.

Trimming took 4 bases from V and 7 from J, leaving 19 bases between them. Germline V gene sequence: CDR1 SGHAT, CDR2 FQNNGV. This CDR3 is built from 15 residues. As for this clone: The antigen remains unidentified.

Profiled with immunoSEQ multiplex PCR; TCRdb holds only in-frame clones, not every one. The sample yields about 2.5 million clones, just under 95% seen once. V gene TRBV11-2 combines with J gene TRBJ2-5; D is possibly TRBD2 (7 bases). Sequencing input: naive CD4+ T cells from PBMCs. Noted subset: CD45RA+ positively selected. The clonotype originates from a man younger than 35 in good health. Some clones in this sample may be carry-over from other donors' samples. The CDR3: CASSSRGAEIGTQYF. In DNA form, the CDR3 reads TGTGCCAGCAGCTCCCGGGGGGCAGAAATTGGGACCCAGTACTTC.